These T cell receptor beta chains were read from a single sample in a study of cytomegalovirus exposure and HLA in healthy donors. Clones were sequenced by immunoSEQ multiplex PCR, and TCRdb holds only the in-frame ones, with some missing. The repertoire holds roughly 120,000 clones, more than 80% seen once, with more than 2.5% in the top ten. The sample comprised PBMCs. These receptors were taken from a male donor in good health and CMV-seronegative. CDR3s include the opening cysteine and the closing phenylalanine or tryptophan. D genes are given only for firm matches. Size tells how often a clone was seen (once, few, many) or the class of an expanded clone, and some rows leave it out.

clone_size j_call v_call d_call cdr3_aa cdr3_nt
- TRBJ2-5 TRBV14 - CASSQVYETQYF TGTGCCAGCAGCCAAGTATATGAGACCCAGTACTTC
- TRBJ2-1 TRBV19 TRBD1 CASSIRQGFGPSTGQFF TGTGCCAGTAGTATCCGACAGGGCTTTGGACCTTCGACTGGGCAGTTCTTC
- TRBJ2-1 TRBV7-9 TRBD2 CASTLSGSSYNEQFF TGTGCCAGTACCCTCAGCGGGAGCTCCTACAATGAGCAGTTCTTC
- TRBJ2-1 TRBV7-2 TRBD2 CASSFGGGASNEQFF TGTGCCAGCAGCTTCGGCGGGGGGGCGTCAAATGAGCAGTTCTTC
once TRBJ2-1 TRBV7-2 TRBD1 CASSLGQVSYNEQFF TGTGCCAGCAGCCTCGGACAGGTCTCCTACAATGAGCAGTTCTTC
- TRBJ2-7 TRBV4-2 TRBD2 CASSQDWGSGGSYEQYF TGTGCCAGCAGCCAAGATTGGGGGTCGGGGGGATCCTACGAGCAGTACTTC
- TRBJ2-1 TRBV15 - CATSRADPEGEQFF TGTGCCACCAGCAGAGCCGACCCGGAGGGTGAGCAGTTCTTC
- TRBJ1-2 TRBV9 - CARIRENGYGYTF TGTGCCAGGATTAGGGAGAATGGCTATGGCTACACCTTC
- TRBJ1-2 TRBV19 - CASSTTRAPNIYGYTF TGTGCCAGTAGTACGACCAGGGCCCCTAACATCTATGGCTACACCTTC
- TRBJ2-7 TRBV6-6 - CASSWGAGMNYEQYF TGTGCCAGCAGTTGGGGTGCGGGGATGAACTACGAGCAGTACTTC
- TRBJ2-7 TRBV4-3 - CASSQDQGYEQYF TGCGCCAGCAGCCAAGATCAGGGGTACGAGCAGTACTTC
- TRBJ2-1 TRBV27 - CASSSLWRGLRNEQFF TGTGCCAGCAGTTCTCTGTGGCGGGGGCTTCGAAATGAGCAGTTCTTC
few TRBJ1-1 TRBV7-9 - CASSHSLNTEAFF TGTGCCAGCAGCCACAGCTTGAACACTGAAGCTTTCTTT
- TRBJ2-7 TRBV6-1 TRBD2 CASSEEPGGPYEQYF TGTGCCAGCAGTGAAGAACCGGGAGGCCCCTACGAGCAGTACTTC
few TRBJ2-6 TRBV6-5 - CATGEGDGANVLTF TGTGCCACCGGGGAGGGGGATGGGGCCAACGTCCTGACTTTC
- TRBJ2-2 TRBV9 - CASSVQGMKGGELFF TGTGCCAGCAGCGTACAGGGTATGAAGGGCGGGGAGCTGTTTTTT
- TRBJ1-2 TRBV30 TRBD1 CAWSVGTGGYGYTF TGTGCCTGGAGTGTAGGGACAGGGGGCTATGGCTACACCTTC
- TRBJ2-1 TRBV7-2 TRBD2 CASSTAGTSVYNEQFF TGTGCCAGCAGCACCGCCGGGACTAGCGTCTACAATGAGCAGTTCTTC
few TRBJ1-2 TRBV6-5 - CASSYSVANYGYTF TGTGCCAGCAGTTACTCGGTAGCTAACTATGGCTACACCTTC
- TRBJ1-2 TRBV2 - CASSPTLLRGYTF TGTGCCAGCAGCCCGACATTATTGCGTGGCTACACCTTC
- TRBJ2-7 TRBV7-8 - CASSAPGEQYF TGTGCCAGCAGCGCTCCCGGCGAGCAGTACTTC
- TRBJ2-5 TRBV15 - CATSRGGVGETQYF TGTGCCACCAGCAGAGGGGGGGTCGGAGAGACCCAGTACTTC
- TRBJ1-1 TRBV2 - CASSEQGNTEAFF TGTGCCAGCAGTGAACAGGGGAACACTGAAGCTTTCTTT
- TRBJ2-1 TRBV7-8 - CASSSTGSYYNEQFF TGTGCCAGCAGCTCAACAGGGTCCTATTACAATGAGCAGTTCTTC
- TRBJ2-5 TRBV6-4 - CASSDGERETQYF TGTGCCAGCAGTGACGGGGAGAGGGAGACCCAGTACTTC
few TRBJ2-7 TRBV30 - CAWSRRGIDEQYF TGTGCCTGGAGTAGGAGGGGAATCGACGAGCAGTACTTC
- TRBJ1-4 TRBV18 TRBD1 CASSPRTGDEKLFF TGTGCCAGCTCACCACGGACAGGGGATGAAAAACTGTTTTTT
once TRBJ2-3 TRBV6-4 TRBD2 CASSDVLGLAGADTQYF TGTGCCAGCAGTGACGTTTTGGGACTAGCGGGAGCAGATACGCAGTATTTT
few TRBJ1-6 TRBV6-5 - CASSYGQGRNSPLHF TGTGCCAGCAGTTACGGGCAGGGCCGGAATTCACCCCTCCACTTT
few TRBJ2-1 TRBV9 - CASSPRVGGYNEQFF TGTGCCAGCAGTCCCAGGGTGGGAGGTTACAATGAGCAGTTCTTC
- TRBJ2-2 TRBV7-6 TRBD1 CASSSDRVITGELFF TGTGCCAGCAGCTCGGACAGGGTCATAACCGGGGAGCTGTTTTTT
- TRBJ2-4 TRBV5-4 TRBD2 CASGGGGPELQYF TGTGCCAGCGGGGGGGGTGGTCCTGAACTTCAGTACTTC
- TRBJ1-2 TRBV30 - CAWSMGLNYGYTF TGTGCCTGGAGTATGGGCCTTAACTATGGCTACACCTTC
- TRBJ2-1 TRBV6-1 TRBD2 CASRQLAGGYNEQFF TGTGCCAGCAGACAACTAGCGGGGGGTTACAATGAGCAGTTCTTC
- TRBJ1-1 TRBV18 - CASSPRAAREEAFF TGTGCCAGCTCACCACGGGCAGCCCGGGAAGAAGCTTTCTTT
once TRBJ1-4 TRBV19 - CASSMPTVTNEKLFF TGTGCCAGTAGTATGCCGACAGTTACTAATGAAAAACTGTTTTTT
- TRBJ1-1 TRBV27 TRBD1 CASSRTGGYTEAFF TGTGCCAGCAGCCGGACAGGGGGATACACTGAAGCTTTCTTT
- TRBJ2-7 TRBV27 TRBD2 CASNPASGGLYEQYF TGTGCCAGCAACCCCGCAAGCGGGGGACTATACGAGCAGTACTTC
once TRBJ1-5 TRBV29-1 TRBD1 CSVQTGSMNQPQHF TGCAGCGTTCAGACAGGGTCCATGAATCAGCCCCAGCATTTT
- TRBJ1-2 TRBV6-1 - CASSEIAGIDGYTF TGTGCCAGCAGTGAAATTGCGGGGATCGATGGCTACACCTTC
- TRBJ1-5 TRBV19 TRBD1 CASGGTGQGFFGNQPQHF TGTGCCAGTGGGGGTACGGGACAGGGGTTTTTCGGCAATCAGCCCCAGCATTTT
- TRBJ2-6 TRBV5-4 - CASSRARDNGANVLTF TGTGCCAGCAGCAGGGCCCGGGACAATGGGGCCAACGTCCTGACTTTC
- TRBJ1-2 TRBV30 - CAWSNLQEGYTF TGTGCCTGGAGTAACCTACAGGAGGGCTACACCTTC
- TRBJ1-5 TRBV7-2 TRBD1 CASSLGGTGVQPQHF TGTGCCAGCAGCTTAGGGGGGACAGGGGTGCAGCCCCAGCATTTT
- TRBJ2-3 TRBV7-3 TRBD1 CASSPRQGTTDTQYF TGTGCCAGCAGCCCACGACAGGGGACGACAGATACGCAGTATTTT
- TRBJ2-1 TRBV5-4 TRBD1 CASSPWTGGNEQFF TGTGCCAGCAGCCCGTGGACAGGGGGGAATGAGCAGTTCTTC
- TRBJ1-2 TRBV18 - CASSPRPGTGYGYTF TGTGCCAGCTCACCTCGACCCGGAACGGGCTATGGCTACACCTTC
- TRBJ1-1 TRBV5-1 - CASSLVAGANTEAFF TGCGCCAGCAGCTTGGTGGCAGGGGCGAACACTGAAGCTTTCTTT
- TRBJ2-1 TRBV5-6 TRBD2 CASSAPTSGKRLNEQFF TGTGCCAGCAGCGCCCCGACTAGCGGGAAACGGTTAAATGAGCAGTTCTTC
- TRBJ1-4 TRBV27 - CASSFLTSGGGLKGDEKLFF TGTGCCAGCAGTTTCCTGACCAGTGGGGGGGGGCTGAAGGGAGATGAAAAACTGTTTTTT
few TRBJ1-1 TRBV20-1 - CSARDTDEAFF TGCAGTGCTAGGGACACGGATGAAGCTTTCTTT
few TRBJ1-6 TRBV28 TRBD1 CASSSPPTGGGSPLHF TGTGCCAGCAGCTCCCCCCCGACAGGGGGGGGTTCACCCCTCCACTTT
- TRBJ2-2 TRBV4-2 - CASSPEGQGETGELFF TGTGCCAGCAGCCCGGAGGGGCAGGGTGAAACCGGGGAGCTGTTTTTT
- TRBJ1-2 TRBV12-5 TRBD1 CASGPRTGEDIGYTF TGTGCTAGTGGTCCGAGGACAGGGGAGGACATTGGCTACACCTTC